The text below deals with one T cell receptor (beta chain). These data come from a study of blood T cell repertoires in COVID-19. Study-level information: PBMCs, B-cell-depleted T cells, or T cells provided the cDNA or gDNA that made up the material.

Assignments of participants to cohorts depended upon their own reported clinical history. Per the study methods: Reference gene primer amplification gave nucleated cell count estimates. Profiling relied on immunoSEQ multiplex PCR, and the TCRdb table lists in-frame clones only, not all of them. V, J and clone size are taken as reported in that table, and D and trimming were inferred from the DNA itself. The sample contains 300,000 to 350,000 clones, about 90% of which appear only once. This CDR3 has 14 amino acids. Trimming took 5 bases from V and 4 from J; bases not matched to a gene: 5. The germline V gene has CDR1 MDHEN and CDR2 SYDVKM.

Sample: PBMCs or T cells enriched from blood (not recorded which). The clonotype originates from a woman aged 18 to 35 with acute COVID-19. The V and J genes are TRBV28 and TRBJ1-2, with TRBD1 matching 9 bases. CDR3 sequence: CASSPGTGTYGYTF. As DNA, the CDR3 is TGTGCCAGCAGTCCTGGGACAGGGACCTATGGCTACACCTTC.